These 6 T cell receptor beta chains share one sample of origin, sequenced in a study of neurological immune-mediated disorders. TCRdb re-analysed the 5' RACE reads in MiXCR, keeping a single row per CDR3 protein. The sample consists of roughly 90,000 distinct CDR3 sequences, 3% to 4.5% of them appearing once. The specimen was PBMCs. These receptors all stem from a woman in her 50s with multiple sclerosis.

This clonotype was recorded at least ten times. The chain couples TRBV2 to TRBJ2-5; 8 bases are shared with TRBD1. V was pared by 5 bases and J by 1 base, with 6 bases of the junction left unmatched. Germline CDR1 is SNHLY and CDR2 is FYNNEI. The CDR3 consists of 15 residues. Here the CDR3 DNA reads TGTGCCAGCAGTTTTGACAGGGGAGGCCAAGAGACCCAGTACTTC. It yields the protein CASSFDRGGQETQYF.

This clonotype was recorded many times. The rearrangement joins TRBV12-3 or TRBV12-4 to TRBJ2-5; D not resolved. CDR3 length: 12 amino acids. The germline V and J ends were trimmed by 3 bases and 5 bases, with 7 bases remaining between them. Written as DNA, the CDR3 is TGTGCCAGCAGTTTTGTGACGGAGACCCAGTACTTC. Translated, it gives CASSFVTETQYF.

Many counts were recorded for this clonotype. V and J are TRBV6-2 or TRBV6-3 and TRBJ1-2; D not resolved. The V gene lost 2 bases and the J gene lost 4 bases, with 11 bases spanning the gap. There are 14 residues in the CDR3. CDR1 is MNHEY and CDR2 is SVGEGT in the germline V gene. This chain's CDR3 is CASSYDGPGYGYTF. The CDR3 DNA follows: TGTGCCAGCAGTTACGATGGGCCCGGCTATGGCTACACCTTC.

This clonotype was seen more than once but under ten times. A much larger clone differs by one base, so this may be a read error. The chain employs TRBV20-1 and TRBJ1-4, with D tentatively TRBD1 (5 bases). The V and J ends lost 7 bases and 8 bases respectively, with 17 bases between them. Germline V CDR1 and CDR2: DFQATT, SNEGSKA (reference sequence). This CDR3 spans 13 amino acids. The CDR3, as DNA: TGCAGTGATCCGGGGGGGGTTAACGAAAAACTGTTTTTT. It codes for CSDPGGVNEKLFF.

This clonotype was observed a few times. This sequence joins TRBV5-8 and TRBJ1-1; D possibly corresponds to TRBD1 (6 bases). This CDR3 is built from 15 residues. Germline V gene data show CDR1 as SGHTS and CDR2 as YDEGEE. The V gene lost 1 base and the J gene lost 1 base, with 11 bases spanning the gap. The CDR3, as DNA: TGTGCCAGCAGCTTGCGACAGGTCCGGAACACTGAAGCTTTCTTT. Translated, it gives CASSLRQVRNTEAFF.

This rearrangement joins TRBV5-1 to TRBJ2-1, with D maybe TRBD2 (5 bases). Trimming took 0 bases from V and 8 from J, leaving 12 bases between them. This CDR3 is 14 amino acids long. CDR1 SGHRS and CDR2 YFSETQ come from the germline V gene. CDR3 region: CASSLGVPSYEQFF. In nucleotides, the CDR3 is TGCGCCAGCAGCTTGGGTGTCCCTAGCTATGAGCAGTTCTTC.